A selection of T cell receptor beta chains follows, all from one sample in a study of control samples from healthy donors and cancer patients. Assay: immunoSEQ multiplex PCR; the TCRdb copy retains only in-frame clones and omits some. Of 130,000 or so clones in the sample, more than 80% were seen once. Specimen: blood. The receptor source for this set is a man aged 40-49 years in good health. Each CDR3 is given with its conserved first and last residue. A D gene is named only where the DNA matches it firmly. Clone size, where shown, is once, few, many, or a class for clones that have expanded.

>TRBV10-3|.|TRBJ2-7|.
TGTGCCATCAGGAGGGAAGACGGCTACGAGCAGTACTTC
CAIRREDGYEQYF
>TRBV6-5|.|TRBJ2-1|.
TGTGCCAGCAGGGAGACAGGCAATGAGCAGTTCTTC
CASRETGNEQFF
>TRBV6-1|few|TRBJ1-5|.
TGTGCCAGCAGTGAACGTACGTTTCACCCCTACCAGCCCCAGCATTTT
CASSERTFHPYQPQHF
>TRBV2|.|TRBJ1-1|.
TGTGCCAGCAGAACCGGGACGGTGAACACTGAAGCTTTCTTT
CASRTGTVNTEAFF
>TRBV2|.|TRBJ2-5|.
TGTGCCAGCAGCTCCGGGACGGGAGAGACCCAGTACTTC
CASSSGTGETQYF
>TRBV7-9|.|TRBJ2-3|TRBD1
TGTGCCAGCACCAAGGGACAGGGGGTTACAGATACGCAGTATTTT
CASTKGQGVTDTQYF
>TRBV3-1/TRBV3-2|.|TRBJ2-5|TRBD2
TGTGCCAGCAGCCAAGGTAGCGGGGGGCACCAAGAGACCCAGTACTTC
CASSQGSGGHQETQYF
>TRBV10-2|.|TRBJ2-7|TRBD1
TGCGCCAGCCAGGGGGCCCACACACCCTACGAGCAGTACTTC
CASQGAHTPYEQYF
>TRBV5-1|.|TRBJ2-1|.
TGCGCCAGCAGCTTGGGAGGCCCGGGGTACAATGAGCAGTTCTTC
CASSLGGPGYNEQFF
>TRBV2|.|TRBJ1-5|.
TGTGCCAGCAGTGTTCGGGGGGTGGATCAGCCCCAGCATTTT
CASSVRGVDQPQHF
>TRBV14|once|TRBJ2-1|.
TGTGCCAGCAGCCTCAGGTACAATGAGCAGTTCTTC
CASSLRYNEQFF
>TRBV7-2|.|TRBJ2-1|.
TGTGCCAGCACCCCCGGGACTGAGCAGTTCTTC
CASTPGTEQFF
>TRBV25-1|.|TRBJ1-2|.
TGTGCCAGCACCGACAACTTGCACAACTATGGCTACACCTTC
CASTDNLHNYGYTF
>TRBV18|once|TRBJ2-2|.
TGTGCCAGCTCACCAGCGAGGGACACCGGGGAGCTGTTTTTT
CASSPARDTGELFF
>TRBV5-1|.|TRBJ2-5|.
TGCGCCAGCAGCTTTATCGGAAGCTCGGAGACCCAGTACTTC
CASSFIGSSETQYF
>TRBV6-5|.|TRBJ2-2|TRBD1
TGTGCCAGCAGTCGGGACAGAGCCTTGACCGGGGAGCTGTTTTTT
CASSRDRALTGELFF
>TRBV3-1/TRBV3-2|.|TRBJ1-1|.
TGTGCCAGCAGCCAAGTATTGGGCACTGAAGCTTTCTTT
CASSQVLGTEAFF
>TRBV5-5|once|TRBJ2-5|.
TGTGCCAGCAGCTATGTGGAGACCCAGTACTTC
CASSYVETQYF
>TRBV5-5|.|TRBJ1-5|.
TGTGCCAGCAGCTTGGCCTGGGGGGGAAATCAGCCCCAGCATTTT
CASSLAWGGNQPQHF
>TRBV9|.|TRBJ2-1|TRBD2
TGTGCCAGCAGCGTAGGGCGGGGGGCCAGCTACAATGAGCAGTTCTTC
CASSVGRGASYNEQFF
>TRBV9|.|TRBJ1-6|.
TGTGCCAGCAGTTCAGGGGCTAATTCACCCCTCCACTTT
CASSSGANSPLHF
>TRBV9|.|TRBJ2-2|TRBD2
TGTGCCAGCAGCGTAGCTGGGCTAGCGGGGGCCGGGGAGCTGTTTTTT
CASSVAGLAGAGELFF
>TRBV3-1/TRBV3-2|once|TRBJ1-1|.
TGTGCCAGCAGCCAAGAACGAGGGCTGAGTGCTTTCTTT
CASSQERGLSAFF
>TRBV9|.|TRBJ2-5|TRBD1
TGTGCCAGCAGCCCGGGACAGGGGCTGGGGTGGGAGACCCAGTACTTC
CASSPGQGLGWETQYF